The 27 T cell receptor beta chains presented below share a single source sample, sequenced in a study of blood T cell repertoires in COVID-19. Only in-frame clones appear in the TCRdb table, and some are missing; sequencing was by immunoSEQ multiplex PCR. Of 470,000 or so clones in the sample, 70% to 90% are singletons; the top ten hold 3.2%. Material: peripheral blood. Receptor source: a human donor in a cohort sampled during active COVID-19.

The chain is built from TRBV7-9 and TRBJ1-1; 7 bases align to TRBD1. The junction had 8 bases not matched to a gene; V was cut back by 7 bases and J by 0 bases. The CDR3 loop spans 15 amino acids. The V gene's germline CDR1 is SEHNR and CDR2 FQNEAQ (reference sequence). CDR3 sequence (DNA): TGTGCCAGCACCCAAACAGGGGAACTGAACACTGAAGCTTTCTTT. It translates to CASTQTGELNTEAFF.

This clone occurred a few times. V usage is TRBV3-1 (or the pseudogene TRBV3-2) and J usage is TRBJ2-1, with 9 bases fitting TRBD2. The germline CDR1 and CDR2 sequences are LGHDT and YNNKEL (reference sequence). V trimming: 3 bases; J trimming: 6 bases; junction bases outside the gene matches: 6. The CDR3 extends over 15 amino acids. For the CDR3, the DNA is TGTGCCAGCAGCCAGGGGGGACTAGCATTCAATGAGCAGTTCTTC. Translating gives CASSQGGLAFNEQFF.

This clone is a singleton in its sample. This chain links TRBV6-5 with TRBJ2-7; D gene uncertain. Trimming shortened V by 9 bases and J by 1 base, and 10 bases separated the two germline ends. The CDR3 sequence is 12 residues long. Germline values: CDR1 MNHEY, CDR2 SVGAGI. CDR3 sequence reads: CASSSSSYEQYF. The CDR3 DNA is TGTGCCAGTTCGTCGAGTTCCTACGAGCAGTACTTC.

The J gene is TRBJ2-1, the V gene TRBV27, with 7 bases identical to TRBD2. The CDR3 has 17 amino acids. CDR1 and CDR2 from the germline V gene are MNHEY and SMNVEV (reference sequence). V was pared by 3 bases and J by 0 bases, with 8 bases of the junction left unmatched. The CDR3 is CASSLLAGVSSYNEQFF. In DNA form, the CDR3 reads TGTGCCAGCAGTTTGTTAGCGGGTGTGAGCTCCTACAATGAGCAGTTCTTC.

V usage is TRBV29-1 and J usage is TRBJ2-1; 8 bases agree with TRBD1. With V trimmed by 4 bases and J by 10 bases, 9 bases remained unmatched. Germline CDR1 and CDR2: SQVTM and ANQGSEA. CDR3 length equals 13 residues. CDR3 protein: CSVVGQVSYEQFF. For the CDR3, the DNA is TGCAGCGTTGTGGGACAGGTCTCCTACGAGCAGTTCTTC.

The J gene is TRBJ2-2, the V gene TRBV7-3; 11 nucleotides agree with TRBD2. The CDR3 totals 17 residues. Germline values: CDR1 SGHTA, CDR2 FQGTGA. The V gene end was trimmed by 5 bases and the J gene end by 5 bases; junction bases not matched to a gene: 10. In DNA, the CDR3 is TGTGCCAGCAGCCTTGGGACTAGCGGAGGGTGGACCGGGGAGCTGTTTTTT. The encoded protein is CASSLGTSGGWTGELFF.

V and J are TRBV24-1 and TRBJ2-3; 7 positions agree with TRBD2. CDR1 and CDR2 (germline): KGHDR, SFDVKD. The CDR3 totals 15 residues. With 2 bases clipped from V and 8 bases from J, the junction kept 9 bases outside the gene matches. The CDR3 DNA follows: TGTGCCACCAGTGATTGGGTCGGGGGGATCGGTACGCAGTATTTT. It is translated as CATSDWVGGIGTQYF.

The genes are TRBV5-1 and TRBJ2-7, with 7 bases that match TRBD2. With V trimmed by 0 bases and J by 3 bases, 6 bases remained unmatched. The CDR3 totals 15 residues. Looked up from germline, CDR1 is SGHRS and CDR2 is YFSETQ. This CDR3 is CASSLEGLNNYEQYF. CDR3 DNA: TGCGCCAGCAGCTTGGAGGGACTAAACAACTACGAGCAGTACTTC.

V usage is TRBV3-1 (or the pseudogene TRBV3-2) and J usage is TRBJ2-2; TRBD2 might be the D (5 bases). V gave up 1 base and J gave up 7 bases, with 16 bases separating them. The V gene's germline CDR1 is LGHDT and CDR2 YNNKEL (reference sequence). This CDR3 is 16 amino acids long. The CDR3 region is CASSQGHGMYVGELFF. CDR3 in DNA: TGTGCCAGCAGCCAAGGGCACGGGATGTATGTCGGGGAGCTGTTTTTT.

The rearrangement links TRBV6-5 to TRBJ2-1, with TRBD2 matching over 7 bases. The CDR3 is 13 residues long. V trimming: 7 bases; J trimming: 9 bases; junction bases outside the gene matches: 9. Germline CDR1 is MNHEY and CDR2 is SVGAGI. CDR3 DNA sequence: TGTGCCAGCATCCCGACTAGCTTCAGTGAGCAGTTCTTC. Translating gives CASIPTSFSEQFF.

The J gene is TRBJ1-2, the V gene TRBV24-1, with D perhaps matching TRBD1 (5 bases). Trimming took off 4 bases at V and 3 bases at J, with 17 bases between the two ends. Germline CDR1 reads KGHDR; CDR2 reads SFDVKD. The CDR3 runs 16 residues. CDR3 coding DNA: TGTGCCACCAGTGACCCGAAGGCAGGGACTGACTATGGCTACACCTTC. It specifies CATSDPKAGTDYGYTF.

V gene TRBV5-1 combines with J gene TRBJ2-7, with D maybe TRBD2 (6 bases). Trimming shortened V by 7 bases and J by 5 bases, and 10 bases separated the two germline ends. CDR1 is SGHRS, CDR2 YFSETQ, per germline. The length of the CDR3 is 11 residues. In DNA form, the CDR3 reads TGCGCCAGCCGCTCGGGGGACGAGCAGTACTTC. The encoded protein is CASRSGDEQYF.

The chain uses TRBV29-1 and TRBJ2-7; D is possibly TRBD2 (6 bases). Germline CDR1 and CDR2: SQVTM and ANQGSEA. V gave up 0 bases and J gave up 4 bases, with 16 bases separating them. CDR3 size: 15 residues. The CDR3 DNA sequence: TGCAGCGTTGAAGATCAGGAGGGGCGCGGGTACGAGCAGTACTTC. This translates into CSVEDQEGRGYEQYF.

V is TRBV9 and J is TRBJ2-2; D remains unclear. V was shortened by 0 bases and J by 6 bases, with 6 bases between the two germline ends. Germline V gene sequence: CDR1 SGDLS, CDR2 YYNGEE. The CDR3 consists of 13 residues. The CDR3 DNA follows: TGTGCCAGCAGCGTAGACCCGGCCGGGGAGCTGTTTTTT. This sequence encodes CASSVDPAGELFF. Looking up the rest from reference TRBV9 and TRBJ2-2 gives the full variable domain: DSGVTQTPKHLITATGQRVTLRCSPRSGDLSVYWYQQSLDQGLQFLIQYYNGEERAKGNILERFSAQQFPDLHSELNLSSLELGDSALYFCASSVDPAGELFFGEGSRLTVL.

The sample holds a few counts of this clone. The rearrangement uses TRBV12-3 or TRBV12-4 and TRBJ1-6; D may be TRBD1 (6 bases). V dropped 6 bases and J dropped 7 bases, with 10 bases sitting between them. The CDR3 has 13 amino acids. The CDR3: CASRTGWNSPLHF. The CDR3 coding sequence is TGTGCCAGCAGGACAGGTTGGAATTCACCCCTCCACTTT.

This clone was picked up a small number of times. The chain combines TRBV7-2 with TRBJ1-4; 7 bases line up with TRBD1. Trimming cost V 3 bases and J 3 bases; bases outside gene matches: 4. Germline values: CDR1 SGHTA, CDR2 FQGNSA. The length of the CDR3 is 15 residues. CDR3 DNA: TGTGCCAGCAGCTTCTACGGGACAGCTAATGAAAAACTGTTTTTT. It yields the protein CASSFYGTANEKLFF.

This clone came up once. V usage is TRBV13 and J usage is TRBJ2-7; TRBD1 agrees at 10 bases. Germline CDR1 and CDR2: PRHDT and FYEKMQ (reference sequence). The CDR3 contains 14 residues. With V trimmed by 4 bases and J by 4 bases, 4 bases remained unmatched. CDR3 sequence: CASSSRDRGYEQYF. The CDR3 DNA reads TGTGCCAGCAGCTCCCGGGACAGGGGTTACGAGCAGTACTTC. Drawing the rest from reference TRBV13 and TRBJ2-7, the complete variable domain is AAGVIQSPRHLIKEKRETATLKCYPIPRHDTVYWYQQGPGQDPQFLISFYEKMQSDKGSIPDRFSAQQFSDYHSELNMSSLELGDSALYFCASSSRDRGYEQYFGPGTRLTVT.

The CDR3, as DNA: TGTGCCAGCAAAATTGGGCGACTAGAAGCTTTCTTT. Its translation: CASKIGRLEAFF. The chain uses TRBV6-5 and TRBJ1-1, with D hard to call. The CDR3 covers 12 residues. Trimming removed 7 bases from V and 8 bases from J, with 14 bases in between. From germline, CDR1 is MNHEY and CDR2 SVGAGI.

This chain links TRBV1 with TRBJ2-3; the D call of TRBD2 is as the table states it, not checked on the DNA. TRBV1 is a pseudogene segment. The CDR3 sequence is 16 residues long. The CDR3 coding sequence is TGCACCAGCAGCCAAAGCGGGAGGGCCCGCACAGATACGCAGTATTTT. It is translated as CTSSQSGRARTDTQYF.

The rearrangement links TRBV2 to TRBJ1-4, with a tentative D call TRBD1 (6 bases). The V and J ends lost 7 bases and 5 bases respectively, with 17 bases between them. The CDR3 totals 15 residues. Germline V gene data show CDR1 as SNHLY and CDR2 as FYNNEI. CDR3 coding DNA: TGTGCCAGCAAAAGAGGGGGGGCGCAAAATGAAAAACTGTTTTTT. Its translation is CASKRGGAQNEKLFF.

This chain joins TRBV7-6 and TRBJ2-6; 12 bases are shared with TRBD1. From germline, CDR1 is SGHVS and CDR2 FNYEAQ. The CDR3 loop spans 21 amino acids. The V gene end was trimmed by 2 bases and the J gene end by 2 bases; junction bases not matched to a gene: 13. CDR3 nucleotides: TGTGCCAGCAGCTTATATCAATTCGGGGGACAGGGGGCGCCTGGGGCCAACGTCCTGACTTTC. This gives the protein CASSLYQFGGQGAPGANVLTF.

The rearrangement joins TRBV6-1 to TRBJ2-7, with a weak D call TRBD2 (6 bases). Germline assignment: CDR1 MNHNS and CDR2 SASEGT. The V end was cut by 0 bases, the J end by 0 bases, with 9 bases between. The CDR3 loop spans 15 amino acids. The CDR3 protein is CASSEAGGASYEQYF. CDR3 nucleotides: TGTGCCAGCAGTGAAGCCGGCGGGGCCTCCTACGAGCAGTACTTC.

The chain carries TRBV2 and TRBJ1-4, with 7 bases identical to TRBD1. From germline, CDR1 is SNHLY and CDR2 FYNNEI. V lost 8 bases to trimming and J lost 0 bases; unmatched junction nucleotides: 9. There are 16 residues in the CDR3. CDR3 protein: CASGKTGLPTNEKLFF. CDR3 coding DNA: TGTGCCAGCGGGAAGACAGGGCTCCCAACTAATGAAAAACTGTTTTTT. The full variable domain, with the rest looked up from reference TRBV2 and TRBJ1-4, is EPEVTQTPSHQVTQMGQEVILRCVPISNHLYFYWYRQILGQKVEFLVSFYNNEISEKSEIFDDQFSVERPDGSNFTLKIRSTKLEDSAMYFCASGKTGLPTNEKLFFGSGTQLSVL.

This sequence joins TRBV5-1 and TRBJ1-3, with TRBD1 identical over 7 bases. The germline CDR1 and CDR2 sequences are SGHRS and YFSETQ. This CDR3 region has 15 residues. V trimming: 2 bases; J trimming: 4 bases; junction bases outside the gene matches: 6. The DNA for the CDR3 is TGCGCCAGCAGCTTTGGTGACAGGGAAGGAAACACCATATATTTT. It codes for CASSFGDREGNTIYF.

The J gene is TRBJ2-2, the V gene TRBV28; the D gene is possibly TRBD1 (5 bases). The CDR3 loop spans 14 amino acids. V lost 5 bases to trimming and J lost 4 bases, with 11 bases between them. Germline CDR1 MDHEN, CDR2 SYDVKM. The CDR3 loop reads CASSRSGPTGELFF. In DNA form, the CDR3 reads TGTGCCAGCAGTCGGTCAGGGCCCACCGGGGAGCTGTTTTTT.

V is TRBV12-5 and J is TRBJ2-6; no clear D gene. V lost 6 bases and J lost 0, with 6 bases in between. The CDR3 spans 14 residues. In germline, CDR1 is LGHNT, CDR2 FRNRAP. The CDR3: CASGRPSGANVLTF. In DNA form, the CDR3 reads TGTGCTAGTGGCAGGCCCTCTGGGGCCAACGTCCTGACTTTC. Full variable domain (remainder filled in from reference TRBV12-5 and TRBJ2-6): DARVTQTPRHKVTEMGQEVTMRCQPILGHNTVFWYRQTMMQGLELLAYFRNRAPLDDSGMPKDRFSAEMPDATLATLKIQPSEPRDSAVYFCASGRPSGANVLTFGAGSRLTVL.

The chain is built from TRBV20-1 and TRBJ2-1, with 8 bases identical to TRBD1. The CDR3 covers 15 residues. V lost 3 bases and J lost 2; bases outside the gene matches: 6. From germline, CDR1 is DFQATT and CDR2 SNEGSKA (reference sequence). CDR3 bases: TGCAGTGCTAGTCAGGGGGCAGCCACCTACAATGAGCAGTTCTTC. Protein product: CSASQGAATYNEQFF.